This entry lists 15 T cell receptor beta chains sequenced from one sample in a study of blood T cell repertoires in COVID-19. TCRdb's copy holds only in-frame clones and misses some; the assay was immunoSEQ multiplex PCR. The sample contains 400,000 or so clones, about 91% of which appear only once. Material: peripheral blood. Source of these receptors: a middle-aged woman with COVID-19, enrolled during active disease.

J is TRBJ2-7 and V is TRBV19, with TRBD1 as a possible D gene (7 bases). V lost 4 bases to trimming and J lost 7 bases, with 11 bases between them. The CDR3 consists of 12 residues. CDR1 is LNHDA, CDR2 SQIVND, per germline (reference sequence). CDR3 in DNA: TGTGCCAGTAGTAACAGGGGAGGTGAGCAGTACTTC. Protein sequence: CASSNRGGEQYF. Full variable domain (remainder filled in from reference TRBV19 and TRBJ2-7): DGGITQSPKYLFRKEGQNVTLSCEQNLNHDAMYWYRQDPGQGLRLIYYSQIVNDFQKGDIAEGYSVSREKKESFPLTVTSAQKNPTAFYLCASSNRGGEQYFGPGTRLTVT.

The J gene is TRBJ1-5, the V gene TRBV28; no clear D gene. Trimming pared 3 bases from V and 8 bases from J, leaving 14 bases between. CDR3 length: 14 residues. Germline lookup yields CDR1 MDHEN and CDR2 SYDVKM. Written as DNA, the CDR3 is TGTGCCAGCAGTTTGTTACAACATGCAGAGCCCCAGCATTTT. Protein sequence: CASSLLQHAEPQHF.

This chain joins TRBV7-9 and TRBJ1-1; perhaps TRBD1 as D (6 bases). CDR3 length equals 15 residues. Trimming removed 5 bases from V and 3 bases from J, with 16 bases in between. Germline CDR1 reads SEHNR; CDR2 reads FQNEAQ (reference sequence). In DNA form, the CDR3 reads TGTGCCAGCAGCCTAATACAGGGTAGGGACACTGAAGCTTTCTTT. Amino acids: CASSLIQGRDTEAFF. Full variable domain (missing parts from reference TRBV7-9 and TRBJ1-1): DTGVSQNPRHKITKRGQNVTFRCDPISEHNRLYWYRQTLGQGPEFLTYFQNEAQLEKSRLLSDRFSAERPKGSFSTLEIQRTEQGDSAMYLCASSLIQGRDTEAFFGQGTRLTVV.

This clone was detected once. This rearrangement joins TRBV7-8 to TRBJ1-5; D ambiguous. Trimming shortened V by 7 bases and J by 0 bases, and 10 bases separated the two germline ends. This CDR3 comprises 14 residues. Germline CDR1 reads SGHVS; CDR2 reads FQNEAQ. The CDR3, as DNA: TGTGCCAGCACCACATACCTTAGCAATCAGCCCCAGCATTTT. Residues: CASTTYLSNQPQHF.

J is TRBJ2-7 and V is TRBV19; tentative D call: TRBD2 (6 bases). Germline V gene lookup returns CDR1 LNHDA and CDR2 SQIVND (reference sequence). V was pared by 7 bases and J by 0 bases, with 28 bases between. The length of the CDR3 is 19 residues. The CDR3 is CASTQFATEPAGSSYEQYF. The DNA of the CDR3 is TGTGCCAGTACCCAGTTCGCGACGGAACCCGCGGGAAGCTCCTACGAGCAGTACTTC.

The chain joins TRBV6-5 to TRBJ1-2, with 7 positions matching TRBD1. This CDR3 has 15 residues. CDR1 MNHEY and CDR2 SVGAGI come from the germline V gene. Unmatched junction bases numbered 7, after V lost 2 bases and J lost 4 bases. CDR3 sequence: CASSYLGTAPYGYTF. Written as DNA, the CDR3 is TGTGCCAGCAGTTACCTTGGGACAGCACCCTATGGCTACACCTTC.

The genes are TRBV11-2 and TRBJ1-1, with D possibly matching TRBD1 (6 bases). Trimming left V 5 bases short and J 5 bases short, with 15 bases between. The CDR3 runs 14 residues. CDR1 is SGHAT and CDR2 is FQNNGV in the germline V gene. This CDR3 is CASSPRGGETEAFF. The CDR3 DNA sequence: TGTGCCAGCAGCCCGCGTGGGGGCGAAACTGAAGCTTTCTTT.

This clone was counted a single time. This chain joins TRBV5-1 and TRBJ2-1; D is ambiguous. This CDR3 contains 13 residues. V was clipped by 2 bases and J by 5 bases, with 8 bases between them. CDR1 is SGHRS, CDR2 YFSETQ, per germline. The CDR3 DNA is TGCGCCAGCAGCTTCTCAACACACAATGAGCAGTTCTTC. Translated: CASSFSTHNEQFF.

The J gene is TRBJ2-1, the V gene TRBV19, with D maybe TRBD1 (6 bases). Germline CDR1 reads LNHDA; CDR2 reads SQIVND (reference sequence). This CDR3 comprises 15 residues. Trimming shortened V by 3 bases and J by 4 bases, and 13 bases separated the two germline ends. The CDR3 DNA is TGTGCCAGTAGTATTGGACGGACAGATTACAATGAGCAGTTCTTC. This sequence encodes CASSIGRTDYNEQFF.

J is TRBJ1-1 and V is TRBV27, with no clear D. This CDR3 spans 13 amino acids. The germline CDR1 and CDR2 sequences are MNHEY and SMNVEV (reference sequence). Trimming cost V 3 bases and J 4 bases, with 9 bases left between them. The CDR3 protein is CASSLTRGTEAFF. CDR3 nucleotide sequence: TGTGCCAGCAGTTTGACCCGGGGCACTGAAGCTTTCTTT.

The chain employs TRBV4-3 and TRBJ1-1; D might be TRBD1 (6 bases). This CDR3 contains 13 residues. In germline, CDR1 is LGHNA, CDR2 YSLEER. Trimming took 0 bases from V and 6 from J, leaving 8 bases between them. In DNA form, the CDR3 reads TGCGCCAGCAGCCAAGACAGGGGATCTGAAGCTTTCTTT. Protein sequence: CASSQDRGSEAFF.

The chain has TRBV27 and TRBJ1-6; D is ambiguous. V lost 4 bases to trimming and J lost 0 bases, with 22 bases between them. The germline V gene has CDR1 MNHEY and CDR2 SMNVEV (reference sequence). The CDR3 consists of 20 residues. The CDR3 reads CASSSRTRLPESSYNSPLHF. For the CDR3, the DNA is TGTGCCAGCAGTTCCCGAACCCGACTACCCGAAAGCTCCTATAATTCACCCCTCCACTTT.

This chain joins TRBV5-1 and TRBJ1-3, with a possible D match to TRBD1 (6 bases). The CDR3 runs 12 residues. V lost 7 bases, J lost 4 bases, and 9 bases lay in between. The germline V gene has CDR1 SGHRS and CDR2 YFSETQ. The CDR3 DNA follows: TGCGCCAGCCAGGGGAAGGGAAACACCATATATTTT. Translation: CASQGKGNTIYF.

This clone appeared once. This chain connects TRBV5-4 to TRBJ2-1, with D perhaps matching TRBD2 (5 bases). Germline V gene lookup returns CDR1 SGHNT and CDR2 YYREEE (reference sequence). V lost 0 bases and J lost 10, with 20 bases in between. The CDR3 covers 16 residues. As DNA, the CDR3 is TGTGCCAGCAGCTTGGCGGGCGAGCGCCCCGGCGGGGAGCAGTTCTTC. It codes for CASSLAGERPGGEQFF.

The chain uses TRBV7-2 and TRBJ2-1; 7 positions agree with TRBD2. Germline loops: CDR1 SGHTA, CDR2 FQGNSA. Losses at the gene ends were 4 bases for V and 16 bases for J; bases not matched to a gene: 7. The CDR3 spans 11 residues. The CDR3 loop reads CASSSGLVNFF. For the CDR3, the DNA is TGTGCCAGCAGCTCAGGACTAGTAAACTTCTTC.